A selection of T cell receptor beta chains follows, all from one sample in a study of blood T cells in healthy people across ages. In TCRdb, the 5' RACE reads were re-called with MiXCR into one record per CDR3 protein. The repertoire holds almost 1 million distinct CDR3 sequences, with just over 50% as singletons. The sample comprised blood. These receptors all stem from a woman aged 55-70 years in good health. The CDR3 runs from the conserved cysteine through the conserved F or W. A D gene is named only where the DNA matches it firmly. Clone size is shown for a subset of rows, as once, few, many or a class of expanded clone.

j_gene,d_gene,v_gene,abundance,CDR3aa,CDR3nt
TRBJ1-3,-,TRBV4-3,once,CASSQDSGSGNTIYF,TGCGCCAGCAGCCAAGATTCAGGCTCTGGAAACACCATATATTTT
TRBJ2-3,-,TRBV10-3,many,CAISESLDTQYF,TGTGCCATCAGTGAGTCGCTAGATACGCAGTATTTT
TRBJ1-1,TRBD1,TRBV16,-,CASSQGTGDMNTEAFF,TGTGCCAGCAGCCAAGGGACAGGTGACATGAACACTGAAGCTTTCTTT
TRBJ2-7,-,TRBV20-1,-,CSARYFNYEQYF,TGCAGTGCTAGGTATTTTAACTACGAGCAGTACTTC
TRBJ2-7,-,TRBV12-3/TRBV12-4,-,CASRLAGTTYEQYF,TGTGCCAGCAGATTGGCCGGGACAACCTACGAGCAGTACTTC
TRBJ1-4,TRBD1,TRBV3-1,-,CASSTWDRGFRNEKLFF,TGTGCCAGCAGCACGTGGGACAGGGGGTTCCGTAATGAAAAACTGTTTTTT
TRBJ2-7,TRBD2,TRBV28,-,CASRETGTRSEQYF,TGTGCCAGCAGAGAAACCGGGACTAGGAGCGAGCAGTACTTC
TRBJ2-3,TRBD2,TRBV4-1,-,CASSQERAGVDTQYF,TGCGCCAGCAGCCAAGAACGAGCGGGAGTAGATACGCAGTATTTT
TRBJ2-3,-,TRBV12-3/TRBV12-4,-,CASHNGRRGSPDTQYF,TGTGCCAGCCATAATGGGCGGCGGGGTTCGCCAGATACGCAGTATTTT
TRBJ1-4,-,TRBV18,-,CASSLSLDVYYEKLFF,TGTGCCAGCTCGTTATCGCTCGACGTTTACTATGAAAAACTGTTTTTT
TRBJ2-5,-,TRBV2,-,CASSEGTGWAHGAQYF,TGTGCCAGCAGTGAAGGTACAGGTTGGGCCCATGGGGCCCAGTACTTC
TRBJ2-1,-,TRBV6-2/TRBV6-3,-,CASRPWGLTYNEQFF,TGTGCCAGCAGACCTTGGGGACTGACCTACAATGAGCAGTTCTTC
TRBJ1-2,-,TRBV6-6,-,CASKGYQGYGYTF,TGTGCCAGCAAAGGATATCAGGGCTATGGCTACACCTTC
TRBJ2-3,-,TRBV28,-,CASNTGFTQYF,TGTGCCAGCAATACAGGGTTCACGCAGTATTTT
TRBJ1-6,TRBD1,TRBV20-1,-,CSASGQGGGLNSPLHF,TGCAGTGCTAGCGGACAGGGCGGAGGGCTTAATTCACCCCTCCACTTT
TRBJ1-2,TRBD1,TRBV27,few,CASSFLGGTETYGYTF,TGTGCCAGCAGTTTCTTAGGTGGGACAGAAACCTATGGCTACACCTTC
TRBJ2-5,TRBD2,TRBV20-1,-,CSARDYRGRLGHEQYF,TGCAGTGCTAGAGACTACCGCGGGAGGCTGGGGCATGAGCAGTACTTC
TRBJ2-4,-,TRBV12-3/TRBV12-4,-,CASSSGDLKNIQYF,TGTGCCAGCAGTTCAGGGGATCTCAAAAACATTCAGTACTTC
TRBJ2-7,TRBD2,TRBV7-2,-,CASSFDETSGSDEQYF,TGTGCCAGCAGCTTTGATGAGACTAGCGGGAGCGACGAGCAGTACTTC
TRBJ2-3,-,TRBV15,-,CATSRDPGSDTQYF,TGTGCCACCAGCAGAGATCCAGGGTCAGATACGCAGTATTTT
TRBJ2-7,TRBD2,TRBV27,-,CASSHKTSGTYEQYF,TGTGCCAGCAGTCACAAAACTAGCGGTACCTACGAGCAGTACTTC
TRBJ2-5,-,TRBV28,-,CASSSPGRGLYQETQYF,TGTGCCAGCAGTTCCCCGGGGAGGGGGCTCTACCAAGAGACCCAGTACTTC
TRBJ2-4,-,TRBV20-1,few,CSASSLKSDVKNIQYF,TGCAGTGCTAGTTCGCTAAAGAGCGACGTCAAAAACATTCAGTACTTC
TRBJ1-5,-,TRBV29-1,-,CSAALGLSNQPQHF,TGCAGCGCCGCACTTGGCCTTAGCAATCAGCCCCAGCATTTT
TRBJ1-1,-,TRBV24-1,-,CATRGLRAEAFF,TGTGCCACCAGGGGGCTTCGGGCTGAAGCTTTCTTT
TRBJ2-5,-,TRBV29-1,few,CGVLQETQYF,TGCGGCGTCCTCCAAGAGACCCAGTACTTC
TRBJ2-7,TRBD2,TRBV5-1,-,CASSSGLAGRDEQYF,TGCGCCAGCAGCTCGGGACTAGCGGGACGCGACGAGCAGTACTTC
TRBJ2-7,TRBD2,TRBV29-1,many,CSTRLAGGCEQYF,TGCAGCACAAGACTAGCGGGAGGGTGCGAGCAGTACTTC
TRBJ2-7,TRBD1,TRBV7-9,-,CASSLKPGQGGEQYF,TGTGCCAGCAGCTTAAAACCGGGACAGGGGGGCGAGCAGTACTTC
TRBJ2-6,-,TRBV18,-,CASSPRPAGEGTGANVLTF,TGTGCCAGCTCACCCCGCCCGGCAGGCGAGGGCACTGGGGCCAACGTCCTGACTTTC
TRBJ2-7,TRBD2,TRBV7-6,-,CASSWIPGLAGAPNSYEQYF,TGTGCCAGCAGCTGGATCCCGGGACTAGCGGGAGCCCCCAACTCCTACGAGCAGTACTTC
TRBJ2-5,TRBD2,TRBV28,many,CASSLTSGRALVQETQYF,TGTGCCAGCAGCCTCACTAGCGGGAGGGCCCTCGTTCAAGAGACCCAGTACTTC
TRBJ2-7,-,TRBV20-1,-,CSASARGEQYF,TGCAGTGCTAGCGCTAGGGGCGAGCAGTACTTC
TRBJ1-6,-,TRBV7-6,-,CASSLGRDRPLHF,TGTGCCAGCAGCTTAGGACGAGACCGTCCCCTCCACTTT
TRBJ1-2,-,TRBV7-8,few,CASSLGPGTNYGYTF,TGTGCCAGCAGCTTAGGGCCAGGGACTAACTATGGCTACACCTTC
TRBJ2-7,-,TRBV20-1,-,CSARAPYEQYF,TGCAGTGCTAGGGCTCCCTACGAGCAGTACTTC
TRBJ2-2,-,TRBV10-3,-,CAISELGGTGELFF,TGTGCCATCAGTGAGCTGGGGGGAACCGGGGAGCTGTTTTTT
TRBJ2-7,TRBD1,TRBV6-6,-,CASSRPGTETYEQYF,TGTGCCAGCAGCCGACCCGGGACAGAGACCTACGAGCAGTACTTC
TRBJ1-5,-,TRBV10-3,-,CAISEGMGHQPQHF,TGTGCCATCAGTGAGGGGATGGGACATCAGCCCCAGCATTTT
TRBJ2-7,-,TRBV10-3,-,CAISEPRPYEQYF,TGTGCCATCAGTGAGCCCCGACCCTACGAGCAGTACTTC
TRBJ2-1,-,TRBV12-3/TRBV12-4,-,CASTDTVQSSYNEQFF,TGTGCCAGCACGGATACAGTCCAGAGCTCCTACAATGAGCAGTTCTTC
TRBJ2-5,-,TRBV20-1,once,CSAKLGETQYF,TGCAGTGCTAAACTGGGCGAGACCCAGTACTTC
TRBJ2-7,-,TRBV20-1,once,CSASLRSHSYNEQYF,TGCAGTGCTAGTTTGCGGAGTCACTCCTACAATGAGCAGTACTTC
TRBJ2-5,-,TRBV4-1,-,CASSQDWSPTQQETQYF,TGCGCCAGCAGCCAAGACTGGTCACCCACTCAACAAGAGACCCAGTACTTC
TRBJ2-5,-,TRBV4-3,-,CTSSQFTWGETQYF,TGCACCAGCAGCCAATTTACCTGGGGAGAGACCCAGTACTTC
TRBJ2-5,-,TRBV6-6,-,CASSRAAAQETQYF,TGTGCCAGTTCACGCGCAGCAGCTCAAGAGACCCAGTACTTC
TRBJ2-1,-,TRBV7-3,few,CASSPRGRESEQFF,TGTGCCAGCAGCCCCAGGGGGCGGGAGAGTGAGCAGTTCTTC
TRBJ2-5,-,TRBV7-2,-,CASSSPNPPGTQYF,TGTGCCAGCAGCTCCCCTAACCCCCCCGGGACCCAGTACTTC